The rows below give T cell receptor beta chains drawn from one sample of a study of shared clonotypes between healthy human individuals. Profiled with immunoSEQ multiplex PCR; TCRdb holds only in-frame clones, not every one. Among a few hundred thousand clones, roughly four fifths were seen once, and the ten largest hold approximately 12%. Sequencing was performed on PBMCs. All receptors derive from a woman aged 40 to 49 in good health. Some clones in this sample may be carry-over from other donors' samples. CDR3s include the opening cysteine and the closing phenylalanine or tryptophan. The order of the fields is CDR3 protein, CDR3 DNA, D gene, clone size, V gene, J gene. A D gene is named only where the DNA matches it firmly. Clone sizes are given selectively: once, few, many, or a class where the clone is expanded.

CAWALNSNQPQHF	TGTGCCTGGGCTTTAAATAGCAATCAGCCCCAGCATTTT	-	-	TRBV30	TRBJ1-5
CASSLFSGSYEQYF	TGTGCCAGCAGCTTATTTAGCGGGAGCTACGAGCAGTACTTC	TRBD2	-	TRBV7-8	TRBJ2-7
CAISERDTSTDTQYF	TGTGCCATCAGTGAGCGGGACACGAGCACAGATACGCAGTATTTT	-	-	TRBV10-3	TRBJ2-3
CASSLAQGVGGYTF	TGTGCCAGCAGTTTAGCGCAGGGGGTAGGCGGCTACACCTTC	TRBD1	-	TRBV27	TRBJ1-2
CASSSSGTAVYGYTF	TGTGCCAGCAGTTCGAGCGGGACAGCTGTCTATGGCTACACCTTC	TRBD1	-	TRBV27	TRBJ1-2
CASSPEQGLDTEAFF	TGTGCCAGCTCACCGGAACAGGGGTTGGATACTGAAGCTTTCTTT	TRBD1	-	TRBV18	TRBJ1-1
CASSNTGTGGDEQYF	TGTGCCAGCAGTAACACCGGGACAGGGGGAGACGAGCAGTACTTC	TRBD1	-	TRBV2	TRBJ2-7
CASSLGGNPLQETQYF	TGCGCCAGCAGCTTGGGGGGGAATCCCCTTCAAGAGACCCAGTACTTC	-	-	TRBV5-1	TRBJ2-5
CASTGVMNTEAFF	TGTGCCAGCACGGGGGTAATGAACACTGAAGCTTTCTTT	-	many	TRBV2	TRBJ1-1
CAWSVRATGSGNTIYF	TGTGCCTGGAGTGTACGTGCGACAGGCTCTGGAAACACCATATATTTT	-	-	TRBV30	TRBJ1-3
CASSLTSTNTGELFF	TGTGCCAGCAGCCTAACAAGCACGAACACCGGGGAGCTGTTTTTT	-	once	TRBV7-6	TRBJ2-2
CSVARPDRGNEQYF	TGCAGCGTGGCCCGACCGGACAGGGGCAACGAGCAGTACTTC	TRBD1	-	TRBV29-1	TRBJ2-7
CASSPWGQLNTEAFF	TGTGCCAGCAGCCCGTGGGGACAGCTGAACACTGAAGCTTTCTTT	TRBD1	-	TRBV6-1	TRBJ1-1
CASSRGPAGYEQYF	TGTGCCAGCAGTAGGGGCCCGGCGGGCTACGAGCAGTACTTC	-	many	TRBV2	TRBJ2-7
CATSRTGQSNTEAFF	TGTGCCACCAGCAGAACAGGGCAGTCGAACACTGAAGCTTTCTTT	-	-	TRBV15	TRBJ1-1
CATHFRAGLDTQYF	TGTGCCACCCACTTTCGGGCGGGGTTAGATACGCAGTATTTT	-	-	TRBV10-3	TRBJ2-3
CASSEALSGVATQYF	TGTGCCAGCAGTGAAGCGCTTTCGGGGGTTGCGACCCAGTACTTC	-	-	TRBV2	TRBJ2-5
CASSRAGGPAYEQYF	TGTGCCAGCAGCCGAGCTGGTGGCCCAGCCTACGAGCAGTACTTC	-	-	TRBV7-9	TRBJ2-7
CASSLFRRNSYEQYF	TGTGCCAGCAGCTTATTCCGTCGGAACTCCTACGAGCAGTACTTC	-	-	TRBV7-9	TRBJ2-7
CAWSVLADYNEQFF	TGTGCCTGGAGTGTACTAGCGGATTATAATGAGCAGTTCTTC	TRBD2	-	TRBV30	TRBJ2-1
CASSLATSTDTQYF	TGCGCCAGCAGCTTGGCGACTAGCACAGATACGCAGTATTTT	-	many	TRBV5-1	TRBJ2-3
CASRGAGEKLFF	TGTGCCAGCAGGGGCGCAGGTGAAAAACTGTTTTTT	-	-	TRBV6-5	TRBJ1-4
CASSPRGPHEQYF	TGTGCCAGCAGCCCCCGGGGACCCCACGAGCAGTACTTC	-	-	TRBV11-3	TRBJ2-7
CASSRQGRGINQPQHF	TGTGCCAGCTCGCGCCAAGGGAGGGGAATTAATCAGCCCCAGCATTTT	-	-	TRBV18	TRBJ1-5
CASSLVHLGTGELFF	TGTGCCAGCAGCTTAGTGCACCTGGGGACCGGGGAGCTGTTTTTT	-	few	TRBV7-2	TRBJ2-2
CASSARTGGNNEQFF	TGTGCCAGCAGCGCCCGGACAGGGGGTAACAATGAGCAGTTCTTC	TRBD1	-	TRBV9	TRBJ2-1
CAWKSAYEQYF	TGTGCCTGGAAGTCGGCCTACGAGCAGTACTTC	-	-	TRBV30	TRBJ2-7
CASSILGDRGYTF	TGTGCCAGTAGTATCTTAGGGGACCGAGGCTACACCTTC	-	once	TRBV19	TRBJ1-2
CASSFGGGPNTGELFF	TGTGCCAGCAGTTTTGGGGGAGGGCCGAACACCGGGGAGCTGTTTTTT	TRBD2	-	TRBV28	TRBJ2-2
CASSYQRDTEQYF	TGTGCCAGCAGTTACCAACGTGATACGGAGCAGTACTTC	-	many	TRBV6-5	TRBJ2-7
CASSFHSGGYTF	TGTGCCAGCAGCTTCCATAGTGGGGGCTACACCTTC	-	few	TRBV7-9	TRBJ1-2
CASSPVYGLAGHEQFF	TGTGCCAGCAGCCCCGTGTATGGACTAGCGGGCCATGAGCAGTTCTTC	TRBD2	-	TRBV7-8	TRBJ2-1
CSARTGDGNQPQHF	TGCAGCGCAAGGACAGGGGACGGCAATCAGCCCCAGCATTTT	TRBD1	-	TRBV29-1	TRBJ1-5
CAFRLTSGRYEQYF	TGTGCCTTCCGACTGACTAGCGGGAGGTACGAGCAGTACTTC	TRBD2	-	TRBV30	TRBJ2-7
CASSLNPTGANVLTF	TGCGCCAGCAGCTTGAACCCGACTGGGGCCAACGTCCTGACTTTC	-	-	TRBV5-1	TRBJ2-6
CASSNEGTSGQFF	TGTGCCAGCAGCAACGAGGGGACTAGCGGGCAGTTCTTC	TRBD2	-	TRBV7-3	TRBJ2-1
CAWDDSGELFF	TGTGCCTGGGATGATTCGGGGGAGCTGTTTTTT	-	few	TRBV30	TRBJ2-2
CASSFWGTVSNEKLFF	TGCGCCAGCAGCTTTTGGGGTACAGTCTCTAATGAAAAACTGTTTTTT	-	-	TRBV5-1	TRBJ1-4
CASSLNGRGLVGELFF	TGTGCCAGCAGCTTAAACGGCAGGGGGCTTGTCGGGGAGCTGTTTTTT	TRBD1	few	TRBV7-3	TRBJ2-2
CASSYPREYNPPLHF	TGTGCCAGCAGTTACCCCCGAGAGTATAATCCACCCCTCCACTTT	-	-	TRBV6-5	TRBJ1-6